These T cell receptor beta chains were read from a single sample in a study of T-cell reconstitution after alpha-beta-depleted transplantation in children. One entry per CDR3 protein, called by TCRdb with MiXCR from the PCR reads. The profile shows hundreds of thousands of distinct CDR3 sequences, under 20% of them singletons. Sequenced material: PBMCs, mostly from graft donor cells, taken 360 days after TCRalphabeta/CD19-depleted stem cell transplant. These receptors originate from a male patient aged 2-10 years who had a stem cell transplant for acute lymphoblastic leukemia, so the T cells may come from the graft donor. CDR3s include the opening cysteine and the closing phenylalanine or tryptophan. A D gene is named only where the DNA matches it firmly. Some rows have no size entry. The others give once, few or many, or a class for an expanded clone.

abundance: few
j_gene: TRBJ2-1
v_gene: TRBV28
d_gene: NA
CDR3nt: TGTGCCAGCAGTTTCACATACGATGAGCAGTTCTTC
CDR3aa: CASSFTYDEQFF

abundance: many
j_gene: TRBJ2-3
v_gene: TRBV14
d_gene: TRBD2
CDR3nt: TGTGCCAGCAGCCCCCATAGCGGGAGTTGGACAGATACGCAGTATTTT
CDR3aa: CASSPHSGSWTDTQYF

abundance: NA
j_gene: TRBJ2-5
v_gene: TRBV7-9
d_gene: TRBD2
CDR3nt: TGTGCCAGCAGCTTACAGGGTAGCGGGTCTCAAGAGACCCAGTACTTC
CDR3aa: CASSLQGSGSQETQYF

abundance: many
j_gene: TRBJ2-7
v_gene: TRBV7-2
d_gene: TRBD1
CDR3nt: TGTGCCAGCAGCTCCCGGACAGGTAGCTCCTACGAGCAGTACTTC
CDR3aa: CASSSRTGSSYEQYF

abundance: few
j_gene: TRBJ2-1
v_gene: TRBV20-1
d_gene: TRBD2
CDR3nt: TGCAGTGCTACGCGGACTAGCGGCTACAATGAGCAGTTCTTC
CDR3aa: CSATRTSGYNEQFF

abundance: NA
j_gene: TRBJ2-1
v_gene: TRBV4-3
d_gene: TRBD2
CDR3nt: TGCGCCAGCAGCCAAGCTAGCGGGAGCGTGGTGTACAATGAGCGGTTCTTC
CDR3aa: CASSQASGSVVYNERFF

abundance: NA
j_gene: TRBJ2-7
v_gene: TRBV4-2
d_gene: NA
CDR3nt: TGTGCCAGCAGCCAAGCCCTACCTTCTTACGAGCAGTACTTC
CDR3aa: CASSQALPSYEQYF

abundance: few
j_gene: TRBJ2-2
v_gene: TRBV7-2
d_gene: TRBD1
CDR3nt: TGTGCCAGCAGCTTACGTCAGGGGGCAAGGACCGGGGAGCTGTTTTTT
CDR3aa: CASSLRQGARTGELFF

abundance: NA
j_gene: TRBJ2-7
v_gene: TRBV6-1
d_gene: TRBD2
CDR3nt: TGTGCCAGCAGGGGACTAGCAGGCGAGCAGTACTTC
CDR3aa: CASRGLAGEQYF

abundance: NA
j_gene: TRBJ2-5
v_gene: TRBV20-1
d_gene: NA
CDR3nt: TGCAGTGCTAGATACTTAGGCCTACAGTACTTC
CDR3aa: CSARYLGLQYF

abundance: NA
j_gene: TRBJ2-1
v_gene: TRBV6-5
d_gene: NA
CDR3nt: TGTGCCAGCAGTTACTCGGCAGGGGGGGACTACAATGAGCAGTTCTTC
CDR3aa: CASSYSAGGDYNEQFF

abundance: NA
j_gene: TRBJ2-2
v_gene: TRBV19
d_gene: NA
CDR3nt: TGTGCCAGTACCCCCCCTTCATGGCCGGACAAGGGGCTGGTCACCGGGGAGCTGTTTTTT
CDR3aa: CASTPPSWPDKGLVTGELFF

abundance: few
j_gene: TRBJ2-5
v_gene: TRBV7-3
d_gene: NA
CDR3nt: TGTGCCAGCAGCTTAGGTATCGGGGAATTAGAGACCCAGTACTTC
CDR3aa: CASSLGIGELETQYF

abundance: NA
j_gene: TRBJ2-5
v_gene: TRBV10-3
d_gene: TRBD2
CDR3nt: TGTGCCATCGCCAAACGGACCTCCGGGACTAGCGGGACAGAACGAGAGACCCAGTACTTC
CDR3aa: CAIAKRTSGTSGTERETQYF

abundance: NA
j_gene: TRBJ2-3
v_gene: TRBV5-1
d_gene: TRBD2
CDR3nt: TGCGCCAGCAGCTTGGTACTAGCGGGAGCCCTAACAGATACGCAGTATTTT
CDR3aa: CASSLVLAGALTDTQYF

abundance: few
j_gene: TRBJ1-6
v_gene: TRBV10-3
d_gene: TRBD1
CDR3nt: TGTGCCATCAGTTGGACAGGGGAGTTAGATTCACCCCTCCACTTT
CDR3aa: CAISWTGELDSPLHF

abundance: many
j_gene: TRBJ2-4
v_gene: TRBV5-5
d_gene: NA
CDR3nt: TGTGCCAGCAGCTTAAGCCCCCGGAACATTCAGTACTTC
CDR3aa: CASSLSPRNIQYF